This is a list of T cell receptor beta chains from one sample in a study of shared clonotypes between healthy human individuals. Produced via immunoSEQ multiplex PCR; TCRdb's table is partial and in-frame only. The sample contains around 690,000 clones, around 91% of which appear only once. Specimen: memory CD8+ T cells from PBMCs. The source of these receptors is a young man in good health. Some clones in this sample may be carry-over from other donors' samples. Both conserved end residues are part of each CDR3. A D gene is named only where the DNA matches it firmly. Clone size appears in some rows only: once, few, many, or a class for an expanded clone.

CDR3: CASSPQPIDMGEKLFF
DNA: TGTGCCAGCTCTCCTCAACCCATTGACATGGGTGAAAAACTGTTTTTT
J: TRBJ1-4
size: NA
V: TRBV18
D: NA

CDR3: CASRAGDSYNEQFF
DNA: TGTGCCAGCAGAGCGGGAGACTCCTACAATGAGCAGTTCTTC
J: TRBJ2-1
size: NA
V: TRBV27
D: TRBD2

CDR3: CASSSDRGRVTYEQYF
DNA: TGTGCCAGCAGTTCGGACAGGGGGAGAGTGACCTACGAGCAGTACTTC
J: TRBJ2-7
size: NA
V: TRBV27
D: TRBD1

CDR3: CASSPRADTQYF
DNA: TGTGCCAGCTCACCGCGAGCAGATACGCAGTATTTT
J: TRBJ2-3
size: NA
V: TRBV18
D: NA

CDR3: CASSRGLEYEQYF
DNA: TGCGCCAGCAGCCGAGGACTGGAATACGAGCAGTACTTC
J: TRBJ2-7
size: NA
V: TRBV4-1
D: NA

CDR3: CASSLGPLSYNEQFF
DNA: TGTGCCAGCAGCCTTGGACCTCTCTCCTACAATGAGCAGTTCTTC
J: TRBJ2-1
size: NA
V: TRBV7-9
D: NA

CDR3: CASSQRVSLPQETQYF
DNA: TGTGCCAGCAGCCAGAGAGTTAGTTTGCCCCAAGAGACCCAGTACTTC
J: TRBJ2-5
size: once
V: TRBV7-9
D: NA

CDR3: CASSYDFLGPNTEAFF
DNA: TGTGCCAGCAGTTACGACTTTTTGGGGCCGAACACTGAAGCTTTCTTT
J: TRBJ1-1
size: NA
V: TRBV6-5
D: NA

CDR3: CASSRTGGNNEQFF
DNA: TGTGCCAGCAGTCGTACGGGAGGCAACAATGAGCAGTTCTTC
J: TRBJ2-1
size: NA
V: TRBV27
D: TRBD2

CDR3: CAWSIWSLNTEAFF
DNA: TGTGCCTGGAGTATCTGGAGCCTGAACACTGAAGCTTTCTTT
J: TRBJ1-1
size: NA
V: TRBV30
D: NA

CDR3: CASSLALIPFGANVLTF
DNA: TGTGCCAGCAGCTTAGCACTGATCCCTTTTGGGGCCAACGTCCTGACTTTC
J: TRBJ2-6
size: few
V: TRBV7-8
D: NA

CDR3: CASSHRDRAQETQYF
DNA: TGTGCCAGCAGCCACCGGGACAGGGCCCAAGAGACCCAGTACTTC
J: TRBJ2-5
size: NA
V: TRBV11-2
D: TRBD1

CDR3: CASSDLQLAGEETQYF
DNA: TGTGCCAGCAGTGACCTCCAACTAGCGGGAGAAGAGACCCAGTACTTC
J: TRBJ2-5
size: NA
V: TRBV2
D: TRBD2

CDR3: CASSLSQALGREQFF
DNA: TGTGCCAGCAGCTTGTCCCAGGCCCTTGGTCGTGAGCAGTTCTTC
J: TRBJ2-1
size: NA
V: TRBV13
D: NA

CDR3: CASSDTLGQHYNEQFF
DNA: TGTGCCAGCAGTGATACTCTCGGACAGCACTACAATGAGCAGTTCTTC
J: TRBJ2-1
size: NA
V: TRBV28
D: NA

CDR3: CASSLDSGSYEQYF
DNA: TGTGCCAGCAGCTTGGATAGCGGGAGCTACGAGCAGTACTTC
J: TRBJ2-7
size: NA
V: TRBV5-5
D: TRBD2

CDR3: CASSDSSRPYGFMNTEAFF
DNA: TGTGCCAGCAGTGACTCCTCCCGCCCGTACGGATTCATGAACACTGAAGCTTTCTTT
J: TRBJ1-1
size: NA
V: TRBV6-4
D: NA

CDR3: CASSSGFSGANVLTF
DNA: TGTGCCAGCAGCTCAGGGTTCTCTGGGGCCAACGTCCTGACTTTC
J: TRBJ2-6
size: NA
V: TRBV28
D: NA

CDR3: CASSVGLTGGALYEQYF
DNA: TGTGCCAGCAGCGTAGGCCTCACAGGGGGGGCCCTCTACGAGCAGTACTTC
J: TRBJ2-7
size: NA
V: TRBV9
D: NA

CDR3: CAWSVKSGWGATNEKLFF
DNA: TGTGCCTGGAGTGTAAAGTCGGGGTGGGGAGCAACTAATGAAAAACTGTTTTTT
J: TRBJ1-4
size: NA
V: TRBV30
D: NA

CDR3: CASSVAWVSNEQYF
DNA: TGTGCCAGCAGCGTAGCGTGGGTTTCCAACGAGCAGTACTTC
J: TRBJ2-7
size: NA
V: TRBV9
D: NA

CDR3: CASSFNRDTNTGELFF
DNA: TGTGCCAGCAGCTTCAATCGGGACACGAACACCGGGGAGCTGTTTTTT
J: TRBJ2-2
size: NA
V: TRBV9
D: NA

CDR3: CASSEKEYRRSGNTIYF
DNA: TGTGCCAGCAGTGAGAAAGAATACAGGCGCTCTGGAAACACCATATATTTT
J: TRBJ1-3
size: few
V: TRBV6-1
D: NA

CDR3: CASSKVRTGGSEKLFF
DNA: TGTGCCAGCAGCAAAGTTAGGACAGGGGGCTCTGAAAAACTGTTTTTT
J: TRBJ1-4
size: NA
V: TRBV21-1
D: NA

CDR3: CASSEGIPNSPLHF
DNA: TGTGCCAGCAGTGAAGGGATTCCGAATTCACCCCTCCACTTT
J: TRBJ1-6
size: NA
V: TRBV2
D: NA

CDR3: CASSLKVAGGLGDNNEQFF
DNA: TGCGCCAGCAGCTTGAAAGTGGCGGGAGGGCTCGGGGACAACAATGAGCAGTTCTTC
J: TRBJ2-1
size: NA
V: TRBV5-1
D: TRBD2

CDR3: CASSIGTATSYEQYF
DNA: TGTGCCAGTAGTATAGGGACAGCCACCTCCTACGAGCAGTACTTC
J: TRBJ2-7
size: NA
V: TRBV19
D: NA

CDR3: CASSIPGTGIFQAFF
DNA: TGTGCCAGCAGTATCCCCGGGACAGGGATTTTTCAGGCTTTCTTT
J: TRBJ1-1
size: NA
V: TRBV28
D: TRBD1

CDR3: CASSPGQIQETQYF
DNA: TGTGCCAGCAGCCCGGGACAGATTCAAGAGACCCAGTACTTC
J: TRBJ2-5
size: NA
V: TRBV7-7
D: TRBD1

CDR3: CASSLGTGRSNEQYF
DNA: TGCGCCAGCAGCTTGGGGACAGGGAGATCGAACGAGCAGTACTTC
J: TRBJ2-7
size: few
V: TRBV5-1
D: TRBD1

CDR3: CASSVSSDNRNTEAFF
DNA: TGCGCCAGCAGCGTATCTAGCGATAACAGGAACACTGAAGCTTTCTTT
J: TRBJ1-1
size: NA
V: TRBV5-1
D: NA

CDR3: CASSDNRWQIFTEAFF
DNA: TGTGCCAGCAGTGACAATAGGTGGCAGATCTTCACTGAAGCTTTCTTT
J: TRBJ1-1
size: NA
V: TRBV6-1
D: NA

CDR3: CASSQVFYGNEQFF
DNA: TGCGCCAGCAGCCAAGTATTCTACGGCAATGAGCAGTTCTTC
J: TRBJ2-1
size: NA
V: TRBV4-1
D: NA

CDR3: CASSAGASGYNEQFF
DNA: TGTGCCAGCAGTGCAGGGGCTAGCGGATACAATGAGCAGTTCTTC
J: TRBJ2-1
size: NA
V: TRBV27
D: NA

CDR3: CASSIGSGAYEQYF
DNA: TGTGCCAGTAGTATTGGGTCAGGAGCCTACGAGCAGTACTTC
J: TRBJ2-7
size: NA
V: TRBV19
D: NA

CDR3: CARLAGVNPYEQYF
DNA: TGTGCTAGACTAGCGGGAGTCAATCCCTACGAGCAGTACTTC
J: TRBJ2-7
size: NA
V: TRBV10-3
D: TRBD2

CDR3: CASSDNPGRTDTQYF
DNA: TGTGCCAGCAGTGACAACCCCGGGCGCACAGATACGCAGTATTTT
J: TRBJ2-3
size: NA
V: TRBV6-1
D: NA

CDR3: CASSPWSGTSGRGYEQYF
DNA: TGTGCCAGCAGCCCTTGGTCCGGGACTAGCGGGAGAGGATACGAGCAGTACTTC
J: TRBJ2-7
size: NA
V: TRBV9
D: TRBD2

CDR3: CASSQGQGTMNTEAFF
DNA: TGTGCCAGCAGCCAAGGACAGGGGACCATGAACACTGAAGCTTTCTTT
J: TRBJ1-1
size: NA
V: TRBV7-6
D: TRBD1

CDR3: CASSLILVGTGEETQYF
DNA: TGTGCCAGCAGCTTAATTCTGGTGGGGACAGGGGAAGAGACCCAGTACTTC
J: TRBJ2-5
size: NA
V: TRBV7-2
D: TRBD1

CDR3: CASSPDRTGYNEQFF
DNA: TGTGCCAGCAGCCCCGACCGGACAGGGTACAATGAGCAGTTCTTC
J: TRBJ2-1
size: NA
V: TRBV28
D: TRBD1

CDR3: CASSDGDSGNYEQYF
DNA: TGTGCCAGCAGTGACGGGGATAGCGGGAATTACGAGCAGTACTTC
J: TRBJ2-7
size: NA
V: TRBV6-4
D: TRBD2

CDR3: CASRPHPGPSSYEQYF
DNA: TGTGCCAGCAGGCCCCATCCGGGCCCTAGCTCCTACGAGCAGTACTTC
J: TRBJ2-7
size: NA
V: TRBV27
D: NA

CDR3: CASGTGGYGYTF
DNA: TGTGCCAGTGGGACAGGGGGCTATGGCTACACCTTC
J: TRBJ1-2
size: NA
V: TRBV19
D: TRBD1

CDR3: CASSLGSWTEAFF
DNA: TGTGCCAGTAGTCTTGGCTCGTGGACTGAAGCTTTCTTT
J: TRBJ1-1
size: NA
V: TRBV19
D: NA

CDR3: CASSLQARGYEQYF
DNA: TGTGCCAGCAGCTTACAGGCGAGGGGATACGAGCAGTACTTC
J: TRBJ2-7
size: NA
V: TRBV7-8
D: NA

CDR3: CASTAGLHEQFF
DNA: TGTGCCAGCACTGCCGGACTCCATGAGCAGTTCTTC
J: TRBJ2-1
size: NA
V: TRBV5-8
D: NA

CDR3: CASSPRRGYEQYF
DNA: TGTGCCAGCAGCCCCCGGCGGGGCTACGAGCAGTACTTC
J: TRBJ2-7
size: NA
V: TRBV13
D: NA

CDR3: CASSPVAGDRDTQYF
DNA: TGTGCCAGCAGCCCAGTAGCGGGAGACAGAGATACGCAGTATTTT
J: TRBJ2-3
size: NA
V: TRBV7-9
D: TRBD2

CDR3: CARSPRDPGEKLFF
DNA: TGTGCCAGAAGCCCTCGGGACCCTGGGGAAAAACTGTTTTTT
J: TRBJ1-4
size: NA
V: TRBV5-3
D: NA